The 29 T cell receptor beta chains given below trace back to one sample, sequenced in a study of OX40 agonist ivuxolimab in advanced cancers. The table came from immunoSEQ multiplex PCR; TCRdb's copy has only in-frame clones and leaves some out. Here the sample spans 78,000 or so clones, approximately 91% being singletons. The sequences come from CD4+ or CD8+ T cells sorted from blood, collected in a trial of the OX40 agonist ivuxolimab. The receptors here all came from an adult with an advanced solid tumor such as melanoma, head and neck, liver or kidney cancer.

The rearrangement joins TRBV5-4 to TRBJ2-7; 9 bases line up with TRBD1. From germline, CDR1 is SGHNT and CDR2 YYREEE (reference sequence). This CDR3 has 15 amino acids. Trimming cost V 4 bases and J 1 base; bases outside gene matches: 6. The CDR3 DNA is TGTGCCAGCAGCCCGGACAGGGGACCATCCTACGAGCAGTACTTC. Encoded protein: CASSPDRGPSYEQYF.

The V and J genes are TRBV30 and TRBJ2-7, with D possibly being TRBD1 or TRBD2 (5 bases each). The CDR3 loop spans 14 amino acids. The germline V gene has CDR1 GTSNPN and CDR2 SVGIG (reference sequence). V lost 4 bases, J lost 0 bases, and 13 bases lay in between. The CDR3 nucleotides read TGTGCCTGGACCCACCGGGACGGCTCCTACGAGCAGTACTTC. This encodes CAWTHRDGSYEQYF.

This rearrangement joins TRBV2 to TRBJ1-1; no clear D. This CDR3 spans 15 amino acids. Germline assignment: CDR1 SNHLY and CDR2 FYNNEI. Trimming pared 6 bases from V and 3 bases from J, leaving 17 bases between. The CDR3 spells CASREDPHEDTEAFF. The CDR3 DNA is TGTGCCAGCAGGGAGGACCCTCATGAGGACACTGAAGCTTTCTTT.

The count of this clone is one. CDR3 sequence: CASILGTGGTEAFF. In nucleotides, the CDR3 is TGTGCCAGCATCCTGGGTACCGGGGGAACTGAAGCTTTCTTT. This chain links TRBV7-9 with TRBJ1-1; TRBD1 is a possible D gene (5 bases). The V gene lost 7 bases and the J gene lost 5 bases, with 17 bases spanning the gap. Germline CDR1 is SEHNR and CDR2 is FQNEAQ (reference sequence). CDR3 length: 14 residues. Variable domain in full (rest from reference TRBV7-9 and TRBJ1-1): DTGVSQNPRHKITKRGQNVTFRCDPISEHNRLYWYRQTLGQGPEFLTYFQNEAQLEKSRLLSDRFSAERPKGSFSTLEIQRTEQGDSAMYLCASILGTGGTEAFFGQGTRLTVV.

The rearrangement links TRBV5-1 to TRBJ2-2; D is perhaps TRBD1 (6 bases). The germline V and J ends were trimmed by 2 bases and 7 bases, with 12 bases remaining between them. The CDR3 is 14 residues long. Germline CDR1 SGHRS, CDR2 YFSETQ. CDR3 DNA: TGCGCCAGCAGCTTATCGGGACATGACGGGGAGCTGTTTTTT. Its protein is CASSLSGHDGELFF.

The V and J genes are TRBV7-9 and TRBJ2-7, with 14 bases aligning to TRBD2. The CDR3 sequence is 15 residues long. Germline V lookup: CDR1 SEHNR, CDR2 FQNEAQ (reference sequence). With V trimmed by 6 bases and J by 6 bases, 7 bases remained unmatched. This CDR3 is CASSSGTSGSGEQYF. DNA of the CDR3: TGTGCCAGCAGTTCCGGGACTAGCGGGAGCGGCGAGCAGTACTTC.

The V call is TRBV19, the J call TRBJ1-4; TRBD1 matches at 8 bases. The V gene's germline CDR1 is LNHDA and CDR2 SQIVND (reference sequence). V trimming: 9 bases; J trimming: 2 bases; junction bases outside the gene matches: 14. This CDR3 has 17 residues. This chain's CDR3 is CASTKRGRGRTNEKLFF. CDR3 DNA: TGTGCCAGCACTAAGCGGGGCAGGGGGCGGACTAATGAAAAACTGTTTTTT. Based on the CDR3 plus reference TRBV19 and TRBJ1-4, the full variable domain is DGGITQSPKYLFRKEGQNVTLSCEQNLNHDAMYWYRQDPGQGLRLIYYSQIVNDFQKGDIAEGYSVSREKKESFPLTVTSAQKNPTAFYLCASTKRGRGRTNEKLFFGSGTQLSVL.

V usage is TRBV5-5 and J usage is TRBJ2-1, with unresolved D. This CDR3 spans 15 amino acids. Trimming stripped 0 bases from V and 6 bases from J, with 13 bases between. Germline V gene data show CDR1 as SGHKS and CDR2 as YYEKEE (reference sequence). The CDR3 coding sequence is TGTGCCAGCAGCTTGGCCGTTGGGCCCCCCAATGAGCAGTTCTTC. Translated, it gives CASSLAVGPPNEQFF. Full variable domain (outside the CDR3, taken from reference TRBV5-5 and TRBJ2-1): DAGVTQSPTHLIKTRGQQVTLRCSPISGHKSVSWYQQVLGQGPQFIFQYYEKEERGRGNFPDRFSARQFPNYSSELNVNALLLGDSALYLCASSLAVGPPNEQFFGPGTRLTVL.

The CDR3, as DNA: TGTGCCTGGAGTGTAGCGGGATTGAACACCGGGGAGCTGTTTTTT. Translating it yields CAWSVAGLNTGELFF. This chain uses TRBV30 with TRBJ2-2; TRBD2 matches 7 bases. The CDR3 extends over 15 amino acids. V dropped 0 bases and J dropped 1; count of bases not matched to a gene: 2. Germline CDR1 GTSNPN, CDR2 SVGIG (reference sequence).

The chain couples TRBV6-1 to TRBJ2-2, with 7 bases fitting TRBD2. The CDR3 has 13 amino acids. V dropped 11 bases and J dropped 2; count of bases not matched to a gene: 5. Germline V CDR1 and CDR2: MNHNS, SASEGT. CDR3 DNA sequence: TGTGCCGGGGGGGTTCGAAACACCGGGGAGCTGTTTTTT. This gives the protein CAGGVRNTGELFF.

The chain is built from TRBV19 and TRBJ1-5; D is possibly TRBD1 (5 bases). CDR3 length: 15 amino acids. The V and J ends lost 5 bases and 8 bases respectively, with 19 bases between them. The germline CDR1 and CDR2 sequences are LNHDA and SQIVND (reference sequence). The CDR3 region has the DNA TGTGCCAGTAGTTCGGTTAACAGGTCCCCCGAGCCCCAGCATTTT. Protein product: CASSSVNRSPEPQHF.

In this sample, this clone turned up once. The V and J genes are TRBV30 and TRBJ1-2, with D unresolved. Germline V lookup: CDR1 GTSNPN, CDR2 SVGIG (reference sequence). Trimming left V 7 bases short and J 8 bases short, with 20 bases between. This CDR3 spans 13 amino acids. Written as DNA, the CDR3 is TGTGCCTCGTCACGGGCGAGGAGAGACGGCTACACCTTC. Translated: CASSRARRDGYTF.

About this clone itself: The sample has other DNA sequences that encode this CDR3 too. V usage is TRBV18 and J usage is TRBJ1-4; 9 bases map to TRBD1. CDR1 and CDR2 from the germline V gene are KGHSH and LQKENI. The V and J ends lost 0 bases and 7 bases, in that order; junction bases with no gene match: 3. This CDR3 is built from 15 residues. For the CDR3, the DNA is TGTGCCAGCTCACCACCGGGACAGGGAGGTGAAAAACTGTTTTTT. Translating gives CASSPPGQGGEKLFF.

The rearrangement uses TRBV5-6 and TRBJ1-2, with D perhaps TRBD1 (6 bases). Deletions cut 2 bases from V and 8 bases from J, with 10 bases between. CDR3 size: 12 residues. Germline V gene lookup returns CDR1 SGHDT and CDR2 YYEEEE. The CDR3 DNA follows: TGTGCCAGCAGCTTCCGGGACACGGGCTACACCTTC. It codes for CASSFRDTGYTF.

V and J are TRBV5-1 and TRBJ1-5, with no clear D. V dropped 0 bases and J dropped 5 bases, with 9 bases sitting between them. This CDR3 has 14 residues. Germline CDR1 and CDR2: SGHRS and YFSETQ. As DNA, the CDR3 is TGCGCCAGCAGCTTGGGGGCAGCGGATCAGCCCCAGCATTTT. This encodes CASSLGAADQPQHF.

The chain couples TRBV7-9 to TRBJ2-7; the D gene is possibly TRBD1 (5 bases). CDR1 and CDR2 (germline): SEHNR, FQNEAQ (reference sequence). The CDR3 length is 13 residues. The V gene lost 3 bases and the J gene lost 1 base, with 7 bases spanning the gap. Here the CDR3 reads CASSFSGSYEQYF. CDR3 DNA: TGTGCCAGCAGCTTTTCAGGGTCCTACGAGCAGTACTTC.

In the case of this clone: Relative to the germline gene, one junction end is altered; a read error may explain this. This chain joins TRBV7-7 and TRBJ2-7; D is unclear. The CDR3 is 13 residues long. The germline V gene encodes CDR1 SSHAT and CDR2 FNYEAQ (reference sequence). CDR3 bases: TGTGCTAGCAGCTTATCTGACCTAGACGAGCAGTACTTC. Its protein product is CASSLSDLDEQYF.

The genes are TRBV10-3 and TRBJ1-6, with D uncertain. Looked up from germline, CDR1 is ENHRY and CDR2 is SYGVKD. The V and J ends lost 3 bases and 4 bases respectively, with 7 bases between them. The CDR3 is 14 residues long. This CDR3 reads CAISEGQYNSPLHF. The CDR3 bases are TGTGCCATCAGTGAAGGCCAGTATAATTCACCCCTCCACTTT.

A few counts support this clone. This rearrangement joins TRBV6-6 to TRBJ2-1; TRBD2 matches at 10 bases. Trimming took 1 base from V and 4 from J; bases not matched to a gene: 4. The CDR3 has 16 amino acids. Germline CDR1 reads MNHNY; CDR2 reads SVGAGI (reference sequence). Here the CDR3 DNA reads TGTGCCAGCAGTTACTGGAGCGGGGGGGGGTACAATGAGCAGTTCTTC. It is translated as CASSYWSGGGYNEQFF.

The rearrangement links TRBV7-8 to TRBJ1-1; D is uncertain. Germline CDR1 and CDR2: SGHVS and FQNEAQ. Trimming removed 1 base at V and 1 base at J, with 4 bases between. The CDR3 has 13 residues. The CDR3 DNA sequence: TGTGCCAGCAGCTTAGATGCGAACACTGAAGCTTTCTTT. It yields the protein CASSLDANTEAFF.

This sequence joins TRBV7-9 and TRBJ1-4; TRBD1 might be the D (6 bases). The CDR3 has 18 residues. Germline-derived CDR1 and CDR2 are SEHNR and FQNEAQ (reference sequence). V was shortened by 3 bases and J by 7 bases, with 24 bases between the two germline ends. CDR3 sequence (DNA): TGTGCCAGCAGCTTTGGGACCGGATGGGGGCGCTCGGGTGAAAAACTGTTTTTT. It codes for CASSFGTGWGRSGEKLFF.

The chain is built from TRBV18 and TRBJ1-5, with a weak D call TRBD1 (5 bases). Germline V lookup: CDR1 KGHSH, CDR2 LQKENI. Trimming stripped 3 bases from V and 0 bases from J, with 9 bases between. The CDR3 covers 15 residues. The CDR3 DNA reads TGTGCCAGCTCACCTGGGGGTCCTAGCAATCAGCCCCAGCATTTT. It encodes CASSPGGPSNQPQHF.

The V gene is TRBV5-6, the J gene TRBJ2-1; TRBD2 matches 8 bases. V lost 1 base, J lost 5 bases, and 5 bases stayed unmatched. CDR3 length: 15 residues. Germline V gives CDR1 SGHDT, CDR2 YYEEEE. In DNA, the CDR3 is TGTGCCAGCAGCTTGCTCGGGGGGGCCAACAATGAGCAGTTCTTC. It codes for CASSLLGGANNEQFF.

This chain links TRBV6-1 with TRBJ2-4, with D perhaps TRBD1 (6 bases). The V and J ends lost 4 bases and 1 base respectively, with 14 bases between them. Per the germline V gene, CDR1 is MNHNS and CDR2 is SASEGT. The CDR3 totals 16 residues. The CDR3, as DNA: TGTGCCAGCAGTGGGGACACCTGGGCGGCCAAAAACATTCAGTACTTC. Protein sequence: CASSGDTWAAKNIQYF.

The CDR3 here is CASRPGYNSPLHF. The CDR3 DNA reads TGTGCCAGCAGGCCAGGGTATAATTCACCCCTCCACTTT. The chain joins TRBV6-5 to TRBJ1-6; possibly TRBD1 for D (5 bases). This CDR3 contains 13 residues. V was pared by 6 bases and J by 4 bases, with 7 bases between. Looked up from germline, CDR1 is MNHEY and CDR2 is SVGAGI.

V usage is TRBV18 and J usage is TRBJ2-7; TRBD1 aligns across 10 bases. This CDR3 comprises 15 residues. Germline trimming cut 6 bases from V and 1 base from J; bases unmatched to any gene: 6. CDR1 KGHSH and CDR2 LQKENI come from the germline V gene. The CDR3 spells CASSLRQGASYEQYF. The CDR3 coding sequence is TGTGCCAGCTCTCTGCGACAGGGGGCATCCTACGAGCAGTACTTC.

This rearrangement joins TRBV6-1 to TRBJ2-7; no clear D gene. This CDR3 contains 13 residues. CDR1 MNHNS and CDR2 SASEGT come from the germline V gene. V was shortened by 7 bases and J by 0 bases, with 10 bases between the two germline ends. CDR3 sequence (DNA): TGTGCCAGCATCCCCGCCTCCTCCTACGAGCAGTACTTC. This translates into CASIPASSYEQYF.

This chain uses TRBV30 with TRBJ1-1; 9 nucleotides align to TRBD1. The CDR3 sequence is 14 residues long. J was trimmed by 3 bases and V by 4 bases; bases with no gene match: 6. Germline V CDR1 and CDR2: GTSNPN, SVGIG (reference sequence). The CDR3 coding sequence is TGTGCCTGGAACCGGGACAGGGATGACACTGAAGCTTTCTTT. Translating it yields CAWNRDRDDTEAFF.

The genes are TRBV6-5 and TRBJ2-5; D might be TRBD2 (6 bases). V was cut by 4 bases and J by 4 bases, with 7 bases left in between. The CDR3 totals 12 residues. Germline CDR1 reads MNHEY; CDR2 reads SVGAGI. Written as DNA, the CDR3 is TGTGCCAGCAGTTGGGGAGGAGAGACCCAGTACTTC. Its translation is CASSWGGETQYF.